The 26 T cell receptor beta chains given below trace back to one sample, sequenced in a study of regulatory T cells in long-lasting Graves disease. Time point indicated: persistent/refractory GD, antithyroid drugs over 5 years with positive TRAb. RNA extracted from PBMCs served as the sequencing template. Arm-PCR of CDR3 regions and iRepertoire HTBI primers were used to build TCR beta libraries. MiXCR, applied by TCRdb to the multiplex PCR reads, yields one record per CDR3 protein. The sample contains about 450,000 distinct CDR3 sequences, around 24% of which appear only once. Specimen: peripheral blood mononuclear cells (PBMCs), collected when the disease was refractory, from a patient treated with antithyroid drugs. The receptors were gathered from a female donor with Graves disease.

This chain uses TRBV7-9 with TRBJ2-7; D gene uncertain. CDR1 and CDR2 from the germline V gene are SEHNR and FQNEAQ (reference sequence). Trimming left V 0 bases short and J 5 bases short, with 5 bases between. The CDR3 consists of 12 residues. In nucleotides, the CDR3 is TGTGCCAGCAGCTTAGCGAAAAACGAGCAGTACTTC. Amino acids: CASSLAKNEQYF.

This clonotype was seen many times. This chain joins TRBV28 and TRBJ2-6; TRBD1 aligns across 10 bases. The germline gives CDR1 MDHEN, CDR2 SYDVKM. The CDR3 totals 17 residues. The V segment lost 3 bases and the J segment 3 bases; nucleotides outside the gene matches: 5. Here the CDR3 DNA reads TGTGCCAGCAGTTTCCGGGACAGGGGAGGTGGGGCCAACGTCCTGACTTTC. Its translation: CASSFRDRGGGANVLTF.

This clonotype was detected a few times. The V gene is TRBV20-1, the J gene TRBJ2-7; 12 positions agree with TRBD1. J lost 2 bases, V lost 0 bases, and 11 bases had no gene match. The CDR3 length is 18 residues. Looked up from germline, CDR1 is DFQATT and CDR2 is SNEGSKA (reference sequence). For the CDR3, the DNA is TGCAGTGCTAGAGATCGAAGGGACAGGGGGCGCATAACCTACGAGCAGTACTTC. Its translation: CSARDRRDRGRITYEQYF.

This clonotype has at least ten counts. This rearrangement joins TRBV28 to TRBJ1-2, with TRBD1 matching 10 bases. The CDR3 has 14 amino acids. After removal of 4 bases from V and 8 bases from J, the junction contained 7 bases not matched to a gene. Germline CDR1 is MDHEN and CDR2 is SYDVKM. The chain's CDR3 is CASSSTGGREGYTF. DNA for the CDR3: TGTGCCAGCAGTTCGACAGGGGGCAGAGAGGGCTACACCTTC.

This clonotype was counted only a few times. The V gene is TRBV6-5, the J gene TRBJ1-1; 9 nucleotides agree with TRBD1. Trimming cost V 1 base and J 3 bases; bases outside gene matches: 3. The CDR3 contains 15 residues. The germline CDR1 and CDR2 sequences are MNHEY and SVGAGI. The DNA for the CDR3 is TGTGCCAGCAGTTACTACAGGGGGCCCGACACTGAAGCTTTCTTT. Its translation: CASSYYRGPDTEAFF.

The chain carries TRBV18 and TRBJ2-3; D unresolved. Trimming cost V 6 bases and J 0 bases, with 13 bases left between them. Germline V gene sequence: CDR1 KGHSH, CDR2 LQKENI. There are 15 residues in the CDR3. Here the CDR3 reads CASSGLRGSTDTQYF. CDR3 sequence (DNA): TGTGCCAGCTCGGGTCTCAGAGGAAGCACAGATACGCAGTATTTT.

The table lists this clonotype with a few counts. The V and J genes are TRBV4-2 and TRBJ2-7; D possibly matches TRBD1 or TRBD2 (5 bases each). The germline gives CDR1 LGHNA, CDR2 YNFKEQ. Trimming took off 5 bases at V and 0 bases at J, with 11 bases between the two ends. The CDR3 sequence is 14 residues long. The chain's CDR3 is CASSGAGSSYEQYF. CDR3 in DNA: TGTGCCAGCAGCGGGGCGGGCTCCTCCTACGAGCAGTACTTC.

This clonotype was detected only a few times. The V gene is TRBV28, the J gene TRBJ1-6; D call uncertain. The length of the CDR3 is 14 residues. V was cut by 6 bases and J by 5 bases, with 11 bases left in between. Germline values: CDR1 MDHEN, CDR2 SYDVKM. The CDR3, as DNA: TGTGCCAGCAGCAAAGACCGGAATAATTCACCCCTCCACTTT. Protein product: CASSKDRNNSPLHF.

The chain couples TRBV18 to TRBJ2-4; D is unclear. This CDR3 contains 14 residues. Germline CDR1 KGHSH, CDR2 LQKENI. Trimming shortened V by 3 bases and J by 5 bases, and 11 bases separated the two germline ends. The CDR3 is CASSPIDAENIQYF. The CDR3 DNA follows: TGTGCCAGCTCACCTATCGACGCCGAAAACATTCAGTACTTC.

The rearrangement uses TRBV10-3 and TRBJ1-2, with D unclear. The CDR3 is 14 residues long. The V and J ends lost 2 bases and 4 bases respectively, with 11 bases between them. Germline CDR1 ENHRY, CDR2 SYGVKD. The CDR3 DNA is TGTGCCATCAGTGAGGGCAAGAAAACCTATGGCTACACCTTC. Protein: CAISEGKKTYGYTF.

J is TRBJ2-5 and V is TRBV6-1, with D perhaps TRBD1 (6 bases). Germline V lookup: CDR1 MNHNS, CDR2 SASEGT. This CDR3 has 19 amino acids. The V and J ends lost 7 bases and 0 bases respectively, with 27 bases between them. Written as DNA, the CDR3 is TGTGCCAGCACCCAAGACCAGGACAGCCGAAGCACCCACCAAGAGACCCAGTACTTC. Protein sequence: CASTQDQDSRSTHQETQYF.

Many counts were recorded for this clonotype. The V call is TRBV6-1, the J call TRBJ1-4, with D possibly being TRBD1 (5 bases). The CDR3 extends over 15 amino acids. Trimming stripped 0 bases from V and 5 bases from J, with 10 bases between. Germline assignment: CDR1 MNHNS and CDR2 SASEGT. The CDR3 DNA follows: TGTGCCAGCAGTGAAGCCGGGGGGGGAAATGAAAAACTGTTTTTT. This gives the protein CASSEAGGGNEKLFF.

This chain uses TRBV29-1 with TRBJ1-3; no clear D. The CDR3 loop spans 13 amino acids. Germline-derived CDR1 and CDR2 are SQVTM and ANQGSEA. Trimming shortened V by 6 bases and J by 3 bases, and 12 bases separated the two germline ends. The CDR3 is CSVILVDGNTIYF. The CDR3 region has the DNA TGCAGCGTGATCCTGGTGGATGGAAACACCATATATTTT.

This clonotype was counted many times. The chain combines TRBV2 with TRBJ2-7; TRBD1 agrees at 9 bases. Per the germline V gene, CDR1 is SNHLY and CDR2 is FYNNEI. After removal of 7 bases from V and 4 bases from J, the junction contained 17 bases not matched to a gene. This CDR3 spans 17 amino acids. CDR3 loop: CASTPSTTGGNFYEQYF. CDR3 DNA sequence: TGTGCCAGCACCCCAAGCACGACAGGGGGTAATTTTTACGAGCAGTACTTC. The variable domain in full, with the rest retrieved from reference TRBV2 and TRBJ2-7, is EPEVTQTPSHQVTQMGQEVILRCVPISNHLYFYWYRQILGQKVEFLVSFYNNEISEKSEIFDDQFSVERPDGSNFTLKIRSTKLEDSAMYFCASTPSTTGGNFYEQYFGPGTRLTVT.

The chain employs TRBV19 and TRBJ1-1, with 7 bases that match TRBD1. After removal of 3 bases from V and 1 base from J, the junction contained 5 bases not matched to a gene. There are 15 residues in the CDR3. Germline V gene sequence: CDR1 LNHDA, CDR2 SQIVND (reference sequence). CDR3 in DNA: TGTGCCAGTAGTATCACAGGGGCCGAGAACACTGAAGCTTTCTTT. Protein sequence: CASSITGAENTEAFF. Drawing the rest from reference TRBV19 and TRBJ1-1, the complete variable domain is DGGITQSPKYLFRKEGQNVTLSCEQNLNHDAMYWYRQDPGQGLRLIYYSQIVNDFQKGDIAEGYSVSREKKESFPLTVTSAQKNPTAFYLCASSITGAENTEAFFGQGTRLTVV.

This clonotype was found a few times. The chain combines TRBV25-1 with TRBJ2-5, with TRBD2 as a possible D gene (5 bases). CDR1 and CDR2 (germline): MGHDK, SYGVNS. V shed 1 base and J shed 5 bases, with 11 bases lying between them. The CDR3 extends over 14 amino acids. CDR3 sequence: CASSEFRPGETQYF. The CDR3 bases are TGTGCCAGCAGTGAATTCCGTCCGGGGGAGACCCAGTACTTC. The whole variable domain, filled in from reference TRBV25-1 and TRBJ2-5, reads EADIYQTPRYLVIGTGKKITLECSQTMGHDKMYWYQQDPGMELHLIHYSYGVNSTEKGDLSSESTVSRIRTEHFPLTLESARPSHTSQYLCASSEFRPGETQYFGPGTRLLVL.

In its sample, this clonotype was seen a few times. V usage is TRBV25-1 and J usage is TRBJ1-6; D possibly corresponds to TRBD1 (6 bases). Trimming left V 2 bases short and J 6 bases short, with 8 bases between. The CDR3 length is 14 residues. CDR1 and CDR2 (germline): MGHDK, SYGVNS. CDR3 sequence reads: CASSEGGFNSPLHF. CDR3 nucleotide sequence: TGTGCCAGCAGTGAAGGGGGCTTTAATTCACCCCTCCACTTT.

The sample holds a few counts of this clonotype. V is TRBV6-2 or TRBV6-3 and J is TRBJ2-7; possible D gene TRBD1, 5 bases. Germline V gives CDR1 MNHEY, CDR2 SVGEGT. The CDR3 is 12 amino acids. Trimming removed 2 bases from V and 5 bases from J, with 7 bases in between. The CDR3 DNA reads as TGTGCCAGCAGTTACCTAGGGGACGAGCAGTACTTC. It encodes CASSYLGDEQYF.

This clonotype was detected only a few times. CDR3 bases: TGTGCCAGTCGAGCGACAGGGTTCTCTAATCAGCCCCAGCATTTT. It encodes CASRATGFSNQPQHF. The gene calls are TRBV6-1 and TRBJ1-5, with TRBD1 identical over 7 bases. Germline CDR1 MNHNS, CDR2 SASEGT. This CDR3 is 15 amino acids long. V dropped 9 bases and J dropped 4; count of bases not matched to a gene: 12.

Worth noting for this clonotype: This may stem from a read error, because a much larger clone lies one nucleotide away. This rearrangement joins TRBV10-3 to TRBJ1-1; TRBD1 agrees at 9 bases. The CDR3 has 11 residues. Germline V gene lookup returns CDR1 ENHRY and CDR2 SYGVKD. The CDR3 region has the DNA TGTGCCACGGGGACAGGGCTGGGCGCTCTCTTT. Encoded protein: CATGTGLGALF.

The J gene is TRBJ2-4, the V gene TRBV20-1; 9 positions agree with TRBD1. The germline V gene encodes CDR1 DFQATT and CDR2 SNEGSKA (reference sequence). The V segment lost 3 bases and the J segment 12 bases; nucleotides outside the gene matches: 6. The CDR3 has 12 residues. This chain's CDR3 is CSARGQGVNQYF. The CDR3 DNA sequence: TGCAGTGCTAGGGGACAGGGAGTCAATCAGTACTTC.

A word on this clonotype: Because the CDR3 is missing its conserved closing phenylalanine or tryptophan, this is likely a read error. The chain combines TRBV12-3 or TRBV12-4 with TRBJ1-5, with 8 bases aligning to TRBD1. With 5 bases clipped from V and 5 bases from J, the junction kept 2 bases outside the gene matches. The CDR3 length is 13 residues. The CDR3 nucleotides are TGTGCCAGCAGTCTGACAGGGGATCAGCCCCAGCATTCT. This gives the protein CASSLTGDQPQHS.

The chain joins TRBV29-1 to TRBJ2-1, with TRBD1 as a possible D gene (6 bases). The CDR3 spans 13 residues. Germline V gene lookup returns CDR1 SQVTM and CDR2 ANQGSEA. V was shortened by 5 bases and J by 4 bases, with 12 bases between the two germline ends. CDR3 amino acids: CSVYRDTYNEQFF. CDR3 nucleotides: TGCAGCGTTTACCGGGACACTTACAATGAGCAGTTCTTC.

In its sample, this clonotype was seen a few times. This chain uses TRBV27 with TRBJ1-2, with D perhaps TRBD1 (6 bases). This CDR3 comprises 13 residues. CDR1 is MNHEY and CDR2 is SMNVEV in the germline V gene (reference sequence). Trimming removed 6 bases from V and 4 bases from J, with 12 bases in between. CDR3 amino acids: CASRPQGPYGYTF. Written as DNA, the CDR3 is TGTGCCAGCAGACCACAGGGTCCCTATGGCTACACCTTC.

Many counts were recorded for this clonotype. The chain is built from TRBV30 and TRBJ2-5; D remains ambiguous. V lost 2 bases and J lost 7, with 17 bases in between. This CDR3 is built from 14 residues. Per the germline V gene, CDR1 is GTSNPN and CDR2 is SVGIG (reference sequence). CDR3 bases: TGTGCCTGGAGTTCGGGCCCCATATCTGCGACCCAGTACTTC. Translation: CAWSSGPISATQYF.

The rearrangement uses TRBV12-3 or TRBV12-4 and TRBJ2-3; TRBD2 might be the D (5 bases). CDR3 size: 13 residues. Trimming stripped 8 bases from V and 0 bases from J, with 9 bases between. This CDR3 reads CASLQRSTDTQYF. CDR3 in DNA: TGTGCCAGCCTTCAGCGGAGCACAGATACGCAGTATTTT.